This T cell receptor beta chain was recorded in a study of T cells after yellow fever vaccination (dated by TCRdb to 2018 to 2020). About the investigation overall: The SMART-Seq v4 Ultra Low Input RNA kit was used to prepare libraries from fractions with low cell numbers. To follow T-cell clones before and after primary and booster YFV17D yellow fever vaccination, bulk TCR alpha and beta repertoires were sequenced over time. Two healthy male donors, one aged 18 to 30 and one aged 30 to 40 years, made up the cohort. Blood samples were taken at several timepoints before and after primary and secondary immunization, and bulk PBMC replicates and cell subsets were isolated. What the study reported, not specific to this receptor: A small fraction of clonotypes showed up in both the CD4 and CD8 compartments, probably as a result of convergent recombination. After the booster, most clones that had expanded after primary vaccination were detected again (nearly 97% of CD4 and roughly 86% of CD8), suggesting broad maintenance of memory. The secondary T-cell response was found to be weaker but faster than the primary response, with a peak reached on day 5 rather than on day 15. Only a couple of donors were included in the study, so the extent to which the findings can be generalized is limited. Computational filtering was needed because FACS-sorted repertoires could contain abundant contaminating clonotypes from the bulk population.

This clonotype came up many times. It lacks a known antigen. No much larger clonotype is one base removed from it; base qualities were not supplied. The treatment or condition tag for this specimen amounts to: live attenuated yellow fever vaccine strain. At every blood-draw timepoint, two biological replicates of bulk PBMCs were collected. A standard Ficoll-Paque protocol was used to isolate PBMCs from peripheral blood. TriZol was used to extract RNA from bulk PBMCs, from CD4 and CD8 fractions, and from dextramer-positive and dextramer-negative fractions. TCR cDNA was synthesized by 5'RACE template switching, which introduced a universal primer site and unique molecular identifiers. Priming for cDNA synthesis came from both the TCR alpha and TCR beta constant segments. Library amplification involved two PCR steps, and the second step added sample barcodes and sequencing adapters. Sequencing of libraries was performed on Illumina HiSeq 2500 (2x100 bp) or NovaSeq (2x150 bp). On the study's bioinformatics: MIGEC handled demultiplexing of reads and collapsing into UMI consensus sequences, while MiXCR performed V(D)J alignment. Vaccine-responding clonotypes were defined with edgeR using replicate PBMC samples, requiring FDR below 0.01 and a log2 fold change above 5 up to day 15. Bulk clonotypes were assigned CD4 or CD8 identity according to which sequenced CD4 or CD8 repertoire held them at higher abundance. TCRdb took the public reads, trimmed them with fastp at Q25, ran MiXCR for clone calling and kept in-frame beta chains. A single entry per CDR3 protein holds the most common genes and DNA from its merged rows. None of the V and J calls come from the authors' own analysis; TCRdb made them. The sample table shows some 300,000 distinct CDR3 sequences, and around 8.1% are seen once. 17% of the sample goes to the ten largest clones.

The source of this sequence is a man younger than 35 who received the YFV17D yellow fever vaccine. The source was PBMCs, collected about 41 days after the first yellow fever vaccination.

The CDR3 region: CASSEQGSGYTF. DNA sequence: TGTGCCAGCAGTGAACAAGGGAGCGGCTACACCTTC. The chain employs TRBV2 and TRBJ1-2, with an unclear D gene assignment. The CDR3 goes from the cysteine to the phenylalanine over 12 residues. Kept here is only the CDR3 DNA, which spans 36 bases and is read in frame from base 1. V drops 2 bases and J drops 8 bases, leaving 9 bases in between. The germline V gene sets CDR1 to SNHLY and CDR2 to FYNNEI.